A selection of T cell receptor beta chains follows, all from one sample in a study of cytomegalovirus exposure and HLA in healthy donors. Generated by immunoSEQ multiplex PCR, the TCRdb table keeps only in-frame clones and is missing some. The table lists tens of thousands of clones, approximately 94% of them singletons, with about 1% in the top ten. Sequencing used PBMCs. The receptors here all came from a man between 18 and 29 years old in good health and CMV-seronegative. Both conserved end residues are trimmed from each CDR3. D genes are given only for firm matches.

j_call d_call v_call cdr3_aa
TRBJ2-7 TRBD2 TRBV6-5 ASAGGRHSYEQY
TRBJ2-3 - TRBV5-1 ASSPVADFTDTQY
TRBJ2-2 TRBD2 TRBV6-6 ASNLAGDGGTGELF
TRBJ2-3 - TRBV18 ASSPDAEDTQY
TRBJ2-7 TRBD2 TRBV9 ASSVGRAAGAYEQY
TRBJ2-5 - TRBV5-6 ASSPPGSGQETQY
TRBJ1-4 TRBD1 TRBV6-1 ASSDITGTGIGKLF
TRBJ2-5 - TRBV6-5 ASSRPSTETQY
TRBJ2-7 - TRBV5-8 ASSLYRTNVYEQY
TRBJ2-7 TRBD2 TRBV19 ASSIKLAGYEQY
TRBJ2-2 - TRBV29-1 SLKSSNTGELF
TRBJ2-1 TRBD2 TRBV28 ASSLLAGKNEQF
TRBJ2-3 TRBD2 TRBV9 ASSVTPSGGGTDTQY
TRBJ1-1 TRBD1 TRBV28 ASSLSGQLEAF
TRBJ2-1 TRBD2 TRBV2 ASSSPGASGGPHYNEQF
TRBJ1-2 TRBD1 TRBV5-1 ASSLEGTGRDYGYT
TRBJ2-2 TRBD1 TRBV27 ASSHRRTGQYPGELF
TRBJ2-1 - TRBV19 ASRGGASPYNEQF
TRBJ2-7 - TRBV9 ASSPTGTRSYEQY
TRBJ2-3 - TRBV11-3 ASSVAASLASSTDTQY